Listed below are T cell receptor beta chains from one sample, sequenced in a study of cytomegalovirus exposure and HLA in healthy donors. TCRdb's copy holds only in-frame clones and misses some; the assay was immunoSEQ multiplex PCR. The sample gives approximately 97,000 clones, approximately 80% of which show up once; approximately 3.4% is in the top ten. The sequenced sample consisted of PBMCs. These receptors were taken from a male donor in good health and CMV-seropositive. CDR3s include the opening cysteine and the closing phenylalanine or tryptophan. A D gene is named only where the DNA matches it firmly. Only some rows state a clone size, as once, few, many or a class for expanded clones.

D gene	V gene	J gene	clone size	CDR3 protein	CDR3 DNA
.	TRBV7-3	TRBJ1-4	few	CASSFRVGEKLFF	TGTGCCAGCAGCTTCCGGGTAGGCGAAAAACTGTTTTTT
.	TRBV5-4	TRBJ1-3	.	CASSRGGDFSGNTIYF	TGTGCCAGCAGCCGAGGAGGGGACTTCTCTGGAAACACCATATATTTT
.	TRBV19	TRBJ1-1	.	CASTPFGRGDTEAFF	TGTGCCAGTACCCCCTTCGGCAGGGGTGACACTGAAGCTTTCTTT
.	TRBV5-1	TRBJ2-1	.	CASSLEGLSYNEQFF	TGCGCCAGCAGCTTGGAGGGGCTTTCCTACAATGAGCAGTTCTTC
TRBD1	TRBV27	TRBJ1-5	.	CASSLNRGGNQPQHF	TGTGCCAGCAGTTTAAACAGGGGGGGTAATCAGCCCCAGCATTTT
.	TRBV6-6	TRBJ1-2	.	CASSRDQDYGYTF	TGTGCCAGCAGCAGGGATCAGGACTATGGCTACACCTTC
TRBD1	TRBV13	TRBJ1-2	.	CASSFRTGGYGYTF	TGTGCCAGCAGCTTCCGGACAGGGGGATATGGCTACACCTTC
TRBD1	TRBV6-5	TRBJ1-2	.	CASSSPGQGARGYTF	TGTGCCAGCAGTTCCCCGGGACAGGGGGCCCGTGGCTACACCTTC
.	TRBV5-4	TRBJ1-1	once	CASSLRGMNTEAFF	TGTGCCAGCAGCTTGAGGGGAATGAACACTGAAGCTTTCTTT
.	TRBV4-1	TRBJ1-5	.	CASSQFRTANQPQHF	TGCGCCAGCAGCCAGTTTAGGACAGCCAATCAGCCCCAGCATTTT
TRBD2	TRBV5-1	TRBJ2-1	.	CASSLGLAGSSYNEQFF	TGCGCCAGCAGCTTGGGACTAGCGGGAAGCTCCTACAATGAGCAGTTCTTC
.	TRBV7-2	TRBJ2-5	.	CASSRSGGSVWTQYF	TGTGCCAGCAGCCGTAGTGGGGGGTCTGTGTGGACCCAGTACTTC
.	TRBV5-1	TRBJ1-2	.	CASRQTWEDLGPGPWGGYTF	TGCGCCAGCAGGCAGACATGGGAAGATCTTGGGCCAGGGCCCTGGGGAGGCTACACCTTC
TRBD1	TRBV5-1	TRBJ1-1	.	CASSNGQGNTEAFF	TGCGCCAGCAGCAACGGACAGGGGAACACTGAAGCTTTCTTT
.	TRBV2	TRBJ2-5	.	CASSEFRSQETQYF	TGTGCCAGCAGTGAATTCCGGTCCCAAGAGACCCAGTACTTC
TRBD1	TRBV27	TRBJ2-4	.	CASSPSTDRANIQYF	TGTGCCAGCAGTCCGAGCACTGACAGGGCGAACATTCAGTACTTC
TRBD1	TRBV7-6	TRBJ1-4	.	CASSPGSYRGEKLFF	TGTGCCAGCAGCCCGGGGTCTTACAGGGGTGAAAAACTGTTTTTT
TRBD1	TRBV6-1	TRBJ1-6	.	CASNDRVQSPLHF	TGTGCCAGCAACGACAGGGTACAATCACCCCTCCACTTT
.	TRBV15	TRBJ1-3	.	CATSRDPGIGGNTIYF	TGTGCCACCAGCAGAGATCCGGGGATCGGGGGAAACACCATATATTTT
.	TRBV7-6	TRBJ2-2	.	CASSPRGSGTGELFF	TGTGCCAGCAGCCCCCGTGGATCAGGCACCGGGGAGCTGTTTTTT
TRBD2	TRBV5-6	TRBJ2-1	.	CASSSTSGSYNEQFF	TGTGCCAGCAGCTCAACTAGCGGCTCCTACAATGAGCAGTTCTTC
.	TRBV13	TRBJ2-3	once	CASSLTKGGTDTQYF	TGTGCCAGCAGCTTAACGAAAGGGGGCACAGATACGCAGTATTTT
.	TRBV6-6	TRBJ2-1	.	CASSYSQGYNEQFF	TGTGCCAGCAGTTACTCGCAGGGGTACAATGAGCAGTTCTTC
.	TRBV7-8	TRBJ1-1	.	CASSLAPGNTEAFF	TGTGCCAGCAGCTTAGCCCCAGGGAACACTGAAGCTTTCTTT
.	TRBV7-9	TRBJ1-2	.	CASSLDGSATHGYTF	TGTGCCAGCAGCTTAGACGGTTCCGCTACCCATGGCTACACCTTC
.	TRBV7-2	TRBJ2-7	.	CASSLVGGQISYEQYF	TGTGCCAGCAGCTTAGTAGGGGGTCAGATCTCCTACGAGCAGTACTTC
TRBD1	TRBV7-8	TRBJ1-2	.	CASSLRQGAGGYTF	TGTGCCAGCAGCCTAAGACAGGGGGCAGGTGGCTACACCTTC
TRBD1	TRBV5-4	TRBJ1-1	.	CASSLVGTGMNTEAFF	TGTGCCAGCAGCTTGGTAGGGACAGGAATGAACACTGAAGCTTTCTTT
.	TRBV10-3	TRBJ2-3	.	CAISEGAIDTQYF	TGTGCCATCAGTGAGGGAGCAATTGATACGCAGTATTTT
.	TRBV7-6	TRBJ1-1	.	CASSQTTGNTEAFF	TGTGCCAGCAGCCAAACGACAGGGAACACTGAAGCTTTCTTT
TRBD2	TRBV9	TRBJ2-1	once	CASSVGPSGGEQFF	TGTGCCAGCAGCGTAGGGCCTAGCGGGGGGGAACAGTTCTTC
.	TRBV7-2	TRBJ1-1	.	CASSLETGREAFF	TGTGCCAGCAGCTTAGAGACAGGACGTGAAGCTTTCTTT
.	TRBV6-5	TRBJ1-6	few	CASSLSNTGFSPLHF	TGTGCCAGCAGCCTAAGTAATACAGGGTTTTCACCCCTCCACTTT
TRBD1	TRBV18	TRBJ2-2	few	CASTTRGRNTGELFF	TGTGCCAGTACAACCAGGGGGCGAAACACCGGGGAGCTGTTTTTT
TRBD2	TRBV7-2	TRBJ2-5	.	CASSAASGGAETQYF	TGTGCCAGCAGCGCCGCTAGCGGGGGGGCTGAGACCCAGTACTTC
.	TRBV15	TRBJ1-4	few	CATSRAQDTNEKLFF	TGTGCCACCAGCAGAGCCCAGGACACCAATGAAAAACTGTTTTTT
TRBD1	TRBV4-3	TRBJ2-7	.	CASSQGQGLEQYF	TGCGCCAGCAGCCAAGGACAGGGGCTCGAGCAGTACTTC
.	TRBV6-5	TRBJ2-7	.	CASSYRDRQSSYEQYF	TGTGCCAGCAGTTACCGTGACAGGCAAAGCTCCTACGAGCAGTACTTC
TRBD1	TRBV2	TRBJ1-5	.	CASRGTGAYNQPQHF	TGTGCCAGCAGGGGGACAGGGGCTTACAATCAGCCCCAGCATTTT
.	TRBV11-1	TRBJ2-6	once	CASSQVTSSGANVLTF	TGTGCCAGCAGCCAGGTGACTAGCTCTGGGGCCAACGTCCTGACTTTC